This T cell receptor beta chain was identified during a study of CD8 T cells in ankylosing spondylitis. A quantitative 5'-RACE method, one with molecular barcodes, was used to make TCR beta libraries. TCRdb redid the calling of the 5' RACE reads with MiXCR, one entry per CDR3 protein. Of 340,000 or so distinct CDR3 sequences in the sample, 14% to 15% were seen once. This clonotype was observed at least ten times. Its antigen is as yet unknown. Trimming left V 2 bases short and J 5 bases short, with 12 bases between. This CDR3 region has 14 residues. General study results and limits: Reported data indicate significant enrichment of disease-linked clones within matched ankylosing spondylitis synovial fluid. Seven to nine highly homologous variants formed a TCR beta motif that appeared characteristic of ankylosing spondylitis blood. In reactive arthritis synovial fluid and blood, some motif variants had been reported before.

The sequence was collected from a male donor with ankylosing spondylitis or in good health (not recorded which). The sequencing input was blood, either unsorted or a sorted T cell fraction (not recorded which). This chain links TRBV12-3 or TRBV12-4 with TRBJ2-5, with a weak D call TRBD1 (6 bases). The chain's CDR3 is CASSLSRGRETQYF. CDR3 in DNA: TGTGCCAGCAGTTTATCCAGGGGAAGGGAGACCCAGTACTTC.